The 13 T cell receptor beta chains listed next were all sequenced from one sample in a study of T cell responses to AZD1222 COVID-19 vaccine. Profiling relied on immunoSEQ multiplex PCR, and the TCRdb table lists in-frame clones only, not all of them. The sample lists over 130,000 clones, approximately 94% occurring once. Sequencing used peripheral blood, obtained on day 0 of AZD1222 vaccination. The receptor set was obtained from an adult in good health.

This clone was counted a single time. The chain's CDR3 is CASSRDVDQPQHF. The CDR3 DNA reads TGCGCCAGCAGCCGAGACGTTGATCAGCCCCAGCATTTT. The V call is TRBV4-1, the J call TRBJ1-5; D gene ambiguous. The CDR3 sequence is 13 residues long. CDR1 is MGHRA and CDR2 is YSYEKL in the germline V gene. Between the trimmed V and J ends, which lost 4 bases and 5 bases, there was a span of 9 bases.

The chain joins TRBV2 to TRBJ1-1; D may be TRBD1 (6 bases). The germline gives CDR1 SNHLY, CDR2 FYNNEI. This CDR3 has 11 residues. V lost 8 bases and J 5 bases, leaving 9 bases between the germline ends. The CDR3 bases are TGTGCCAGCCTTGACAGGACTGAAGCTTTCTTT. Its translation: CASLDRTEAFF.

The chain couples TRBV6-5 to TRBJ1-5, with 8 bases that match TRBD1. The CDR3 length is 13 residues. Looked up from germline, CDR1 is MNHEY and CDR2 is SVGAGI. V shed 4 bases and J 5 bases; nucleotides not matched to a gene: 1. The CDR3 DNA reads TGTGCCAGCAGTTCACAGGGGGATCAGCCCCAGCATTTT. As protein: CASSSQGDQPQHF.

This rearrangement joins TRBV3-1 (or the pseudogene TRBV3-2) to TRBJ2-2; D is perhaps TRBD2 (5 bases). Germline V lookup: CDR1 LGHDT, CDR2 YNNKEL (reference sequence). CDR3 length: 14 residues. V was shortened by 5 bases and J by 4 bases, with 11 bases between the two germline ends. This CDR3 is CASSKSEGTGELFF. CDR3 DNA sequence: TGTGCCAGCAGCAAAAGCGAGGGCACCGGGGAGCTGTTTTTT.

The chain links TRBV19 to TRBJ1-5, with no clear D. The CDR3 consists of 15 residues. CDR1 and CDR2 from the germline V gene are LNHDA and SQIVND (reference sequence). With 2 bases removed from V and 7 bases from J, the gap between germline ends came to 15 bases. CDR3 loop: CASSIILGIGQPQHF. CDR3 DNA: TGTGCCAGTAGTATAATTCTAGGGATAGGGCAGCCCCAGCATTTT. The whole variable domain, remainder taken from reference TRBV19 and TRBJ1-5, is DGGITQSPKYLFRKEGQNVTLSCEQNLNHDAMYWYRQDPGQGLRLIYYSQIVNDFQKGDIAEGYSVSREKKESFPLTVTSAQKNPTAFYLCASSIILGIGQPQHFGDGTRLSIL.

CDR3 residues: CASTGTANTEAFF. The CDR3 nucleotides are TGTGCCAGCACCGGGACAGCGAACACTGAAGCTTTCTTT. The chain joins TRBV18 to TRBJ1-1; 7 bases map to TRBD1. The CDR3 loop spans 13 amino acids. Per the germline V gene, CDR1 is KGHSH and CDR2 is LQKENI. Losses at the gene ends were 8 bases for V and 1 base for J; bases not matched to a gene: 4.

The chain carries TRBV14 and TRBJ1-4, with a weak D call TRBD1 (6 bases). CDR3 length: 17 residues. V lost 4 bases to trimming and J lost 0 bases, with 15 bases between them. Germline lookup yields CDR1 SGHDN and CDR2 FVKESK. For the CDR3, the DNA is TGTGCCAGCAGCCCCCCCATGGGGGGGCCAACTAATGAAAAACTGTTTTTT. It is translated as CASSPPMGGPTNEKLFF.

This rearrangement joins TRBV9 to TRBJ2-3; D may be TRBD2 (5 bases). The CDR3 runs 15 residues. Germline CDR1 SGDLS, CDR2 YYNGEE. The V gene lost 2 bases and the J gene lost 2 bases, with 12 bases spanning the gap. The CDR3, as DNA: TGTGCCAGCAGCGTCTCCAGCGGCTACACAGATACGCAGTATTTT. Translating it yields CASSVSSGYTDTQYF. Supplemented by reference TRBV9 and TRBJ2-3, the full variable domain reads DSGVTQTPKHLITATGQRVTLRCSPRSGDLSVYWYQQSLDQGLQFLIQYYNGEERAKGNILERFSAQQFPDLHSELNLSSLELGDSALYFCASSVSSGYTDTQYFGPGTRLTVL.

This chain connects TRBV3-1 (or the pseudogene TRBV3-2) to TRBJ1-1; 7 nucleotides align to TRBD1. V lost 4 bases, J lost 6 bases, and 2 bases stayed unmatched. CDR1 is LGHDT, CDR2 YNNKEL, per germline (reference sequence). This CDR3 has 12 residues. CDR3 nucleotides: TGTGCCAGCAGCCTGGGGACAGCTGAAGCTTTCTTT. Translated, it gives CASSLGTAEAFF.

The chain recombines TRBV5-5 with TRBJ2-5; D assignment may be TRBD1 or TRBD2 (6 bases each). Trimming took off 0 bases at V and 5 bases at J, with 14 bases between the two ends. The length of the CDR3 is 15 residues. CDR1 is SGHKS, CDR2 YYEKEE, per germline (reference sequence). The CDR3 sequence is CASSLATGRWETQYF. Here the CDR3 DNA reads TGTGCCAGCAGCTTGGCTACAGGGAGGTGGGAGACCCAGTACTTC.

The chain joins TRBV7-9 to TRBJ1-4; D is unclear. CDR1 and CDR2 (germline): SEHNR, FQNEAQ (reference sequence). Trimming cost V 5 bases and J 4 bases, with 11 bases left between them. This CDR3 is 14 amino acids long. In DNA form, the CDR3 reads TGTGCCAGCAGCCCGGTGGGAGTTAATGAAAAACTGTTTTTT. Translation: CASSPVGVNEKLFF.

In this sample, this clone turned up a few times. The CDR3 DNA is TGTGCCAGTAGCCTTGTGGCAAGGAACACCGGGGAGCTGTTTTTT. Translated: CASSLVARNTGELFF. The chain couples TRBV19 to TRBJ2-2; D uncertain. The CDR3 is 15 residues long. The germline V and J ends were trimmed by 6 bases and 1 base, with 12 bases remaining between them. The V gene's germline CDR1 is LNHDA and CDR2 SQIVND (reference sequence).

The chain has TRBV5-4 and TRBJ1-3; D is unclear. The CDR3 is made up of 15 amino acids. CDR1 and CDR2 (germline): SGHNT, YYREEE (reference sequence). With 0 bases removed from V and 0 bases from J, the gap between germline ends came to 7 bases. CDR3 residues: CASSLAGASGNTIYF. CDR3 in DNA: TGTGCCAGCAGCTTGGCCGGCGCCTCTGGAAACACCATATATTTT.